Below are 15 T cell receptor beta chains sequenced from a single sample in a study of blood T cell repertoires in COVID-19. Clones were sequenced by immunoSEQ multiplex PCR, and TCRdb holds only the in-frame ones, with some missing. This table has approximately 200,000 clones, around 90% appearing once. Material for sequencing was PBMCs or T cells enriched from blood (not recorded which). The receptors here all came from a man in his thirties or forties who had recovered from COVID-19.

J is TRBJ1-1 and V is TRBV11-3, with 11 bases identical to TRBD1. CDR3 length equals 15 residues. V gave up 5 bases and J gave up 3 bases; unmatched junction bases: 5. In germline, CDR1 is SGHNT, CDR2 YENEEA. The CDR3 DNA is TGTGCCAGCAGCCCCGGACAGGGGGCGGACACTGAAGCTTTCTTT. Residues: CASSPGQGADTEAFF.

The rearrangement links TRBV3-1 (or the pseudogene TRBV3-2) to TRBJ1-1; 8 nucleotides align to TRBD1. The V and J ends lost 1 base and 11 bases, in that order; junction bases with no gene match: 6. CDR3 length: 13 amino acids. Germline V gene lookup returns CDR1 LGHDT and CDR2 YNNKEL (reference sequence). The CDR3 nucleotides are TGTGCCAGCAGCCAAGCGACAGGGGTGTCGGCTTTCTTT. Its protein product is CASSQATGVSAFF.

This clone was observed a handful of times. V gene TRBV7-3 combines with J gene TRBJ1-2; TRBD1 aligns across 7 bases. J gave up 6 bases and V 5 bases, and 6 bases lay outside the gene matches. The CDR3 extends over 13 amino acids. From germline, CDR1 is SGHTA and CDR2 FQGTGA. The CDR3 sequence: CASSQGTENGYTF. The DNA for the CDR3 is TGTGCCAGCAGCCAAGGGACAGAGAATGGCTACACCTTC.

The chain uses TRBV11-3 and TRBJ2-3; weak D call: TRBD2 (5 bases). The germline V and J ends were trimmed by 3 bases and 7 bases, with 17 bases remaining between them. Germline assignment: CDR1 SGHNT and CDR2 YENEEA. The CDR3 covers 15 residues. The DNA of the CDR3 is TGTGCCAGCAGCTTTAGAGGAGGAAAGTATAATACGCAGTATTTT. Translating gives CASSFRGGKYNTQYF.

Notes on this clone: Different DNA sequences within this sample yield the same CDR3. The chain recombines TRBV18 with TRBJ2-7; 9 nucleotides agree with TRBD1. The germline V gene encodes CDR1 KGHSH and CDR2 LQKENI. Losses at the gene ends were 2 bases for V and 2 bases for J; bases not matched to a gene: 4. CDR3 length equals 15 residues. CDR3 coding DNA: TGTGCCAGCTCACCAGGACAGGGGTCAGCCTACGAGCAGTACTTC. Translation gives CASSPGQGSAYEQYF.

This chain connects TRBV5-1 to TRBJ2-1; 10 positions agree with TRBD2. Germline V lookup: CDR1 SGHRS, CDR2 YFSETQ. The CDR3 is made up of 15 amino acids. The J segment lost 7 bases and the V segment lost 2 bases, leaving 6 bases of the junction unmatched. The CDR3 region has the DNA TGCGCCAGCAGCTTAATGCTAGCGGGAGAGAATGAGCAGTTCTTC. This sequence encodes CASSLMLAGENEQFF.

The chain joins TRBV11-2 to TRBJ2-3; unclear D gene. CDR3 size: 14 residues. The germline V gene encodes CDR1 SGHAT and CDR2 FQNNGV. V was cut by 3 bases and J by 1 base, with 8 bases left in between. This CDR3 is CASSFPSGTDTQYF. The CDR3 DNA is TGTGCCAGCAGCTTTCCTTCGGGCACAGATACGCAGTATTTT.

The chain couples TRBV28 to TRBJ1-5; maybe TRBD1 (6 bases). This CDR3 has 16 amino acids. V shed 9 bases and J shed 1 base, with 19 bases lying between them. CDR1 is MDHEN and CDR2 is SYDVKM in the germline V gene. The CDR3 sequence: CASTSFGQGSNQPQHF. The CDR3 bases are TGTGCCAGTACTTCCTTTGGGCAGGGGAGCAATCAGCCCCAGCATTTT.

This clone was counted between two and nine times. This chain links TRBV6-5 with TRBJ1-2; possible D gene TRBD1, 5 bases. Germline V gene sequence: CDR1 MNHEY, CDR2 SVGAGI. Trimming left V 4 bases short and J 4 bases short, with 19 bases between. CDR3 length: 16 residues. DNA for the CDR3: TGTGCCAGCAGTTCTCCACTGGCGGGGGTGGGCTATGGCTACACCTTC. This translates into CASSSPLAGVGYGYTF.

J is TRBJ2-7 and V is TRBV15; 9 nucleotides match TRBD1. The CDR3 is made up of 14 amino acids. Losses at the gene ends were 5 bases for V and 7 bases for J; bases not matched to a gene: 9. Germline assignment: CDR1 LNHNV and CDR2 YYDKDF (reference sequence). CDR3 sequence (DNA): TGTGCCACCAGCGTTGGGACAGGGTTAAGGGAGCAGTACTTC. This sequence encodes CATSVGTGLREQYF.

The V gene is TRBV7-2, the J gene TRBJ2-7, with D possibly TRBD2 on 6 matching bases. Germline V gene sequence: CDR1 SGHTA, CDR2 FQGNSA. The CDR3 sequence is 14 residues long. The V end lost 3 bases, the J end lost 2 bases, and 11 bases lay between the germline ends. The CDR3 DNA follows: TGTGCCAGCAGCTTCTGGGGGGATCCCTACGAGCAGTACTTC. It specifies CASSFWGDPYEQYF.

The chain joins TRBV30 to TRBJ1-4; D is uncertain. The germline V gene encodes CDR1 GTSNPN and CDR2 SVGIG (reference sequence). V was trimmed by 1 base and J by 0 bases, leaving 6 bases between them. The CDR3 is 14 residues long. CDR3 sequence reads: CAWSELATNEKLFF. In DNA form, the CDR3 reads TGTGCCTGGAGTGAGCTGGCAACTAATGAAAAACTGTTTTTT. The full variable domain, completed using reference TRBV30 and TRBJ1-4, is SQTIHQWPATLVQPVGSPLSLECTVEGTSNPNLYWYRQAAGRGLQLLFYSVGIGQISSEVPQNLSASRPQDRQFILSSKKLLLSDSGFYLCAWSELATNEKLFFGSGTQLSVL.

The genes are TRBV5-1 and TRBJ1-1; D not certain. Trimming took 4 bases from V and 4 from J, leaving 20 bases between them. Germline lookup yields CDR1 SGHRS and CDR2 YFSETQ. This CDR3 contains 16 residues. The CDR3 DNA sequence: TGCGCCAGCAGCCGGCGGAGCGGCGGATACTCCACTGAAGCTTTCTTT. Translation gives CASSRRSGGYSTEAFF.

The chain links TRBV7-2 to TRBJ2-5; 8 bases fit TRBD1. The J segment lost 5 bases and the V segment lost 1 base, leaving 6 bases of the junction unmatched. Germline CDR1 SGHTA, CDR2 FQGNSA. The CDR3 runs to 15 residues. The CDR3 region is CASSLVGRGLETQYF. The CDR3 coding sequence is TGTGCCAGCAGCTTAGTCGGCAGGGGGCTGGAGACCCAGTACTTC.

V is TRBV7-9 and J is TRBJ2-7, with TRBD1 matching over 7 bases. The CDR3 runs 14 residues. The ends lost 3 bases at V and 2 bases at J; junction bases unmatched: 4. Germline V CDR1 and CDR2: SEHNR, FQNEAQ (reference sequence). For the CDR3, the DNA is TGTGCCAGCAGCTTGTTCCAGGGGGCCTACGAGCAGTACTTC. Encoded protein: CASSLFQGAYEQYF.